This T cell receptor (beta chain) was identified during a study of blood T cells in healthy people across ages. General study findings and limits: Any conclusive comparison of naive versus antigen-experienced cells was prevented by using unsorted PBMCs.

Next came a second PCR, run for about 7 to 12 cycles, which used a sample-barcoded 5' primer along with a J-beta primer mix. One entry per CDR3 protein, called by TCRdb with MiXCR from the 5' RACE reads. The sample carries 650,000 to 950,000 distinct CDR3 sequences, under 45% recorded once. As concerns this clonotype: Its specificity is unknown.

Sample: blood. The TCR comes from a man aged 60 to 75 in good health.

The CDR3 loop reads CASSKGSGTGSSYEQYF. CDR3 bases: TGTGCCAGCAGCAAAGGTTCCGGGACAGGGAGCTCCTACGAGCAGTACTTC. The rearrangement uses TRBV21-1 and TRBJ2-7; TRBD1, the table's D call, was not compared with the DNA. TRBV21-1 is annotated as a pseudogene. The CDR3 has 17 amino acids.